The source of this TCR beta chain is a study of cytomegalovirus exposure and HLA in healthy donors. Study outcomes and limitations: It emerged from a later analysis that several of the most significant clusters appeared to be linked to common viral pathogens. Per published reports, the classifier diagnosed cytomegalovirus status with high specificity and sensitivity. Most sequenced TCRs were rare (though some public TCRs occurred in many donors).

A multiplex PCR was run with 60 Vbeta primers and 13 Jbeta primers. Assay used: immunoSEQ multiplex PCR; TCRdb lists only in-frame clones, some missing. This table has approximately 91,000 clones, about 89% appearing once. The germline CDR1 and CDR2 sequences are KGHSH and LQKENI. V lost 3 bases, J lost 9 bases, and 12 bases lay in between. CDR3 length equals 13 residues. Points on this clone: Its target is not known.

Sequencing was performed on PBMCs. The sequence came from a man aged 25 to 40 in good health and CMV-seropositive. J is TRBJ2-1 and V is TRBV18, with no clear D. The DNA of the CDR3 is TGTGCCAGCTCACCGCCTTCGTCAGGTGAGCAGTTCTTC. It yields the protein CASSPPSSGEQFF. Using reference TRBV18 and TRBJ2-1 for the parts outside the CDR3, the full variable domain is NAGVMQNPRHLVRRRGQEARLRCSPMKGHSHVYWYRQLPEEGLKFMVYLQKENIIDESGMPKERFSAEFPKEGPSILRIQQVVRGDSAAYFCASSPPSSGEQFFGPGTRLTVL.